This passage covers 6 T cell receptor beta chains from one sample sequenced in a study of T cell repertoires in cytomegalovirus infection. One entry per CDR3 protein, called by TCRdb with MiXCR from the reads. Here the sample spans 650,000 to 850,000 distinct CDR3 sequences, approximately 32% being singletons. For these receptors, no antigen is known. The sample consisted of cultured CD8+ T cells from PBMCs, taken from culture after CMV antigen stimulation. The receptors here all came from a human donor in good health (CMV status not recorded). Some clones in this sample may be carry-over from other donors' samples.

The rearrangement links TRBV7-9 to TRBJ2-7; the D gene is possibly TRBD2 (6 bases). The V gene lost 4 bases and the J gene lost 4 bases, with 8 bases spanning the gap. This CDR3 has 12 amino acids. Germline lookup yields CDR1 SEHNR and CDR2 FQNEAQ (reference sequence). CDR3 sequence reads: CASSSGDYEQYV. CDR3 in DNA: TGTGCCAGCAGCTCGGGAGATTACGAGCAGTACGTC.

This clonotype was seen just once. V gene TRBV7-9 combines with J gene TRBJ2-5; no firm D call. The CDR3 spans 14 residues. Germline CDR1 and CDR2: SEHNR and FQNEAQ (reference sequence). V was cut by 6 bases and J by 5 bases, with 16 bases left in between. CDR3 nucleotides: TGTGCCAGCAGTCGAGACTTAGCTCGGGAGACCCAGTACTTC. It encodes CASSRDLARETQYF.

This clonotype was recorded at least ten times. This chain uses TRBV27 with TRBJ1-5; 7 bases map to TRBD1. The ends lost 5 bases at V and 4 bases at J; junction bases unmatched: 14. CDR1 MNHEY and CDR2 SMNVEV come from the germline V gene (reference sequence). The CDR3 runs to 17 residues. The CDR3 DNA is TGTGCCAGCAGTCAAATACACAGGGGCTCTGGTAATCAGCCCCAGCATTTT. This sequence encodes CASSQIHRGSGNQPQHF.

Only a few counts were recorded for this clonotype. This chain uses TRBV27 with TRBJ1-6; 9 bases align to TRBD1. The ends lost 6 bases at V and 6 bases at J; junction bases unmatched: 9. The germline V gene has CDR1 MNHEY and CDR2 SMNVEV (reference sequence). This CDR3 is 16 amino acids long. In DNA, the CDR3 is TGTGCCAGCAGCGTAACCGGGACAGGGTCTAATTCACCCCTCCACTTT. This encodes CASSVTGTGSNSPLHF.

The chain carries TRBV4-1 and TRBJ2-1; 11 bases agree with TRBD2. CDR1 and CDR2 from the germline V gene are MGHRA and YSYEKL. V dropped 2 bases and J dropped 9; count of bases not matched to a gene: 21. This CDR3 comprises 20 residues. The CDR3 DNA follows: TGCGCCAGCAGCCAATCCCGGACAGGGGCGAGACTAGCGGGGTCGGGTGAGCAGTTCTTC. Protein: CASSQSRTGARLAGSGEQFF.

The chain recombines TRBV4-2 with TRBJ1-2; D not certain. CDR3 length: 13 amino acids. The germline CDR1 and CDR2 sequences are LGHNA and YNFKEQ. Trimming removed 0 bases at V and 11 bases at J, with 13 bases between. CDR3 protein: CASSQDFMKPYTF. The DNA of the CDR3 is TGTGCCAGCAGCCAAGATTTTATGAAACCTTACACCTTC.